The 20 T cell receptor beta chains in this list originate from one sample, sequenced in a study of CD8 T cells in ankylosing spondylitis. Each CDR3 protein is one row after TCRdb ran MiXCR on the 5' RACE reads. The profile shows under 450,000 distinct CDR3 sequences, about 15% of them singletons. Overall study findings and caveats: A TCR beta motif made of eight highly homologous variants seemed typical of ankylosing spondylitis blood.

These receptors have no identified antigens. The sequenced material came from blood, either unsorted or a sorted T cell fraction (not recorded which). These receptors were obtained from a male donor with ankylosing spondylitis.

This clonotype has at least ten counts. This chain uses TRBV5-1 with TRBJ1-1; 7 positions agree with TRBD1. Losses at the gene ends were 1 base for V and 5 bases for J; bases not matched to a gene: 11. CDR1 SGHRS and CDR2 YFSETQ come from the germline V gene. The CDR3 spans 16 residues. The CDR3, as DNA: TGCGCCAGCAGCTTGCCCCTAAGGGGGCCGGGTACTGAAGCTTTCTTT. Translated: CASSLPLRGPGTEAFF.

This chain connects TRBV7-8 to TRBJ1-5, with D unresolved. Germline CDR1 is SGHVS and CDR2 is FQNEAQ. CDR3 length: 13 amino acids. Trimming removed 2 bases from V and 5 bases from J, with 7 bases in between. The CDR3 is CASSLNWHQPQHF. For the CDR3, the DNA is TGTGCCAGCAGCTTAAACTGGCATCAGCCCCAGCATTTT.

This clonotype was counted at least ten times. V gene TRBV9 combines with J gene TRBJ1-6; 7 bases map to TRBD1. Unmatched junction bases numbered 6, after V lost 5 bases and J lost 7 bases. The length of the CDR3 is 14 residues. CDR1 and CDR2 (germline): SGDLS, YYNGEE. The chain's CDR3 is CASSPTGVNSPLHF. For the CDR3, the DNA is TGTGCCAGCAGTCCTACAGGGGTCAATTCACCCCTCCACTTT.

This clonotype came up a few times. This chain uses TRBV5-1 with TRBJ2-1; 9 bases match TRBD1. The CDR3 is made up of 14 amino acids. V trimming: 4 bases; J trimming: 8 bases; junction bases outside the gene matches: 7. Germline V gene data show CDR1 as SGHRS and CDR2 as YFSETQ. The CDR3, as DNA: TGCGCCAGCAGCCTACGGGACAGGGATGATGAGCAGTTCTTC. It yields the protein CASSLRDRDDEQFF. The entire variable domain, with the rest obtained from reference TRBV5-1 and TRBJ2-1, is as follows: KAGVTQTPRYLIKTRGQQVTLSCSPISGHRSVSWYQQTPGQGLQFLFEYFSETQRNKGNFPGRFSGRQFSNSRSEMNVSTLELGDSALYLCASSLRDRDDEQFFGPGTRLTVL.

This clonotype has only a few counts. V and J are TRBV5-5 and TRBJ2-3, with TRBD2 matching 9 bases. This CDR3 is built from 16 residues. Germline V gene lookup returns CDR1 SGHKS and CDR2 YYEKEE (reference sequence). V shed 3 bases and J 5 bases; nucleotides not matched to a gene: 10. CDR3 coding DNA: TGTGCCAGCAGCTCGCCCCTGGCGGGGGGGCAAGATACGCAGTATTTT. Translation: CASSSPLAGGQDTQYF. Together with reference TRBV5-5 and TRBJ2-3, the CDR3 gives the full variable domain: DAGVTQSPTHLIKTRGQQVTLRCSPISGHKSVSWYQQVLGQGPQFIFQYYEKEERGRGNFPDRFSARQFPNYSSELNVNALLLGDSALYLCASSSPLAGGQDTQYFGPGTRLTVL.

This clonotype was observed once. The rearrangement joins TRBV9 to TRBJ1-6; TRBD1 might be the D (5 bases). Per the germline V gene, CDR1 is SGDLS and CDR2 is YYNGEE. V was pared by 0 bases and J by 12 bases, with 16 bases between. This CDR3 is 15 amino acids long. Here the CDR3 DNA reads TGTGCCAGCAGCGTAGTTGGAGTGGGGCTACAACCCCTCCACTTT. This sequence encodes CASSVVGVGLQPLHF.

This clonotype was seen ten or more times. The chain is built from TRBV7-2 and TRBJ2-7; D gene ambiguous. Germline V gives CDR1 SGHTA, CDR2 FQGNSA. The CDR3 covers 13 residues. Trimming removed 5 bases at V and 3 bases at J, with 11 bases between. CDR3 nucleotide sequence: TGTGCCAGCAGCACACAGACGAACTACGAGCAGTACTTC. It encodes CASSTQTNYEQYF.

The rearrangement links TRBV18 to TRBJ2-7, with 7 bases matching TRBD1. Trimming took 4 bases from V and 2 from J; bases not matched to a gene: 5. The CDR3 sequence is 14 residues long. Germline-derived CDR1 and CDR2 are KGHSH and LQKENI. The CDR3 bases are TGTGCCAGCTCACTTTCCGGGACAGCCTACGAGCAGTACTTC. Amino acid sequence: CASSLSGTAYEQYF.

This sequence joins TRBV27 and TRBJ1-2; 7 nucleotides agree with TRBD1. Germline values: CDR1 MNHEY, CDR2 SMNVEV (reference sequence). CDR3 length: 13 amino acids. V dropped 5 bases and J dropped 3; count of bases not matched to a gene: 3. Written as DNA, the CDR3 is TGTGCCAGCAGTCTGGACAGGCACTATGGCTACACCTTC. Translating gives CASSLDRHYGYTF.

A few counts support this clonotype. This sequence joins TRBV7-2 and TRBJ1-1, with 7 bases lining up with TRBD1. Germline CDR1 and CDR2: SGHTA and FQGNSA. The CDR3 runs 15 residues. The ends lost 4 bases at V and 2 bases at J; junction bases unmatched: 7. CDR3 loop: CASSSQTGINTEAFF. CDR3 in DNA: TGTGCCAGCAGCTCCCAGACAGGGATTAACACTGAAGCTTTCTTT.

In its sample, this clonotype was seen a few times. The gene calls are TRBV11-2 and TRBJ1-2; tentatively, D is TRBD1 (6 bases). The V gene's germline CDR1 is SGHAT and CDR2 FQNNGV. This CDR3 region has 13 residues. Deletions cut 0 bases from V and 7 bases from J, with 9 bases between. The CDR3 loop reads CASSLDRGRGYTF. CDR3 bases: TGTGCCAGCAGCTTAGACAGGGGACGTGGCTACACCTTC.

This clonotype was seen only a few times. Just one base apart from a much larger clone, this may be a read error. CDR3 nucleotide sequence: TGTGCCAGCAGCTTCCACAGGGATCAGCCCCAGCATTTT. Translating it yields CASSFHRDQPQHF. The chain couples TRBV7-2 to TRBJ1-5; tentatively, D is TRBD1 (6 bases). CDR1 and CDR2 from the germline V gene are SGHTA and FQGNSA. CDR3 size: 13 residues. V was pared by 3 bases and J by 5 bases, with 8 bases between.

This clonotype occurred a few times. The chain employs TRBV12-3 or TRBV12-4 and TRBJ2-1, with TRBD2 matching over 7 bases. The CDR3 loop spans 14 amino acids. V was clipped by 10 bases and J by 4 bases; unmatched bases: 10. In DNA form, the CDR3 reads TGTGCCACACGCTCTAGCGGTGGATACAATGAGCAGTTCTTC. Translated: CATRSSGGYNEQFF.

CDR3 region: CASSPGTSNSYEQYF. For the CDR3, the DNA is TGTGCCAGCTCACCCGGGACCTCCAACTCATACGAGCAGTACTTC. The chain is built from TRBV18 and TRBJ2-7; D possibly uses TRBD1 or TRBD2 (5 bases each). Trimming cost V 3 bases and J 4 bases, with 16 bases left between them. Germline V gives CDR1 KGHSH, CDR2 LQKENI. The CDR3 is 15 residues long.

This chain joins TRBV24-1 and TRBJ1-1; D is perhaps TRBD1 (5 bases). This CDR3 is built from 13 residues. Germline CDR1 KGHDR, CDR2 SFDVKD. V lost 5 bases, J lost 4 bases, and 10 bases lay in between. Written as DNA, the CDR3 is TGTGCCACCAGTGCACAAAGGGGCACTGAAGCTTTCTTT. Residues: CATSAQRGTEAFF.

V usage is TRBV7-9 and J usage is TRBJ2-7, with D possibly being TRBD2 (6 bases). The CDR3 spans 14 residues. Germline loops: CDR1 SEHNR, CDR2 FQNEAQ (reference sequence). The ends were cut back, 8 bases at V and 1 base at J, with 15 bases in the middle. CDR3 nucleotide sequence: TGTGCCAGCGAGGGAGGCGGCGGATCCTACGAGCAGTACTTC. Encoded protein: CASEGGGGSYEQYF. Variable domain in full (rest from reference TRBV7-9 and TRBJ2-7): DTGVSQNPRHKITKRGQNVTFRCDPISEHNRLYWYRQTLGQGPEFLTYFQNEAQLEKSRLLSDRFSAERPKGSFSTLEIQRTEQGDSAMYLCASEGGGGSYEQYFGPGTRLTVT.

In this sample, this clonotype turned up many times. This sequence joins TRBV29-1 and TRBJ2-3; D ambiguous. V was pared by 7 bases and J by 0 bases, with 14 bases between. In germline, CDR1 is SQVTM, CDR2 ANQGSEA. The CDR3 loop spans 14 amino acids. The CDR3 reads CSASSPYSTDTQYF. CDR3 DNA sequence: TGCAGCGCCTCTTCACCTTATAGCACAGATACGCAGTATTTT.

This clonotype has ten or more counts. The chain has TRBV5-1 and TRBJ1-1, with D possibly TRBD1 on 5 matching bases. CDR3 size: 14 residues. The V and J ends lost 2 bases and 1 base respectively, with 9 bases between them. Per germline, CDR1 SGHRS and CDR2 YFSETQ. CDR3 coding DNA: TGCGCCAGCAGCTTAGGGGCCGCGAACACTGAAGCTTTCTTT. Its protein is CASSLGAANTEAFF. Combining the CDR3 with reference TRBV5-1 and TRBJ1-1 gives the whole variable domain KAGVTQTPRYLIKTRGQQVTLSCSPISGHRSVSWYQQTPGQGLQFLFEYFSETQRNKGNFPGRFSGRQFSNSRSEMNVSTLELGDSALYLCASSLGAANTEAFFGQGTRLTVV.

This clonotype was counted ten times or more. CDR3 loop: CSVETSGSKTQYF. CDR3 coding DNA: TGCAGCGTGGAGACTAGCGGGAGCAAGACCCAGTACTTC. This rearrangement joins TRBV29-1 to TRBJ2-5; 12 nucleotides match TRBD2. Germline CDR1 is SQVTM and CDR2 is ANQGSEA. The CDR3 contains 13 residues. V shed 6 bases and J 6 bases; nucleotides not matched to a gene: 5.

This clonotype came up a few times. The V call is TRBV25-1, the J call TRBJ2-2, with a weak D call TRBD1 (6 bases). Germline V CDR1 and CDR2: MGHDK, SYGVNS. Trimming took 3 bases from V and 5 from J, leaving 13 bases between them. CDR3 length: 15 residues. The CDR3 DNA is TGTGCCAGCAGTGAGGGGACAAAGGGGACCGGGGAGCTGTTTTTT. Translation: CASSEGTKGTGELFF.